This entry is about one TCR beta chain. What it binds is not known. TCRdb redid the calling of the 5' RACE reads with MiXCR, one entry per CDR3 protein. The table lists approximately 250,000 distinct CDR3 sequences, 15% to 20% of them singletons. The data are from a study of T-cell memory formation after mild COVID-19. Study findings and constraints: Memory sampled before infection contained some responding clones, suggesting cross-reactive memory joined.

The CDR3 is 15 amino acids. V was trimmed by 5 bases and J by 1 base, leaving 14 bases between them. Germline CDR1 is SGDLS and CDR2 is YYNGEE. The sequenced sample consisted of PBMCs or a T cell subset sorted from them (not recorded which). This sequence was found in a young man who had mild COVID-19 (a few samples of this study predate the infection). Cell type and time point are not known. This chain connects TRBV9 to TRBJ2-3; D may be TRBD1 or TRBD2 (5 bases each). The CDR3 sequence: CASSQRGDGTDTQYF. The CDR3 bases are TGTGCCAGCAGTCAAAGAGGGGACGGCACAGATACGCAGTATTTT.